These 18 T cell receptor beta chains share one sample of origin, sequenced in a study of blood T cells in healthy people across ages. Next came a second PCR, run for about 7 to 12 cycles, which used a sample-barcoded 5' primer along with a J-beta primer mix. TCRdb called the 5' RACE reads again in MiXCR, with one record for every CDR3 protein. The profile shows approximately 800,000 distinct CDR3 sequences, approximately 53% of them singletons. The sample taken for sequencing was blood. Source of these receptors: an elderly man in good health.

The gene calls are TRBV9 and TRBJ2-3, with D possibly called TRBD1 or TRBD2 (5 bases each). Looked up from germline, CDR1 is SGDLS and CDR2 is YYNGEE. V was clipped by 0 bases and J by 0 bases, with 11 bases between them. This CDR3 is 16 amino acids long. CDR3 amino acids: CASSVDWGSSTDTQYF. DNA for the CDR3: TGTGCCAGCAGCGTAGATTGGGGGTCTAGCACAGATACGCAGTATTTT.

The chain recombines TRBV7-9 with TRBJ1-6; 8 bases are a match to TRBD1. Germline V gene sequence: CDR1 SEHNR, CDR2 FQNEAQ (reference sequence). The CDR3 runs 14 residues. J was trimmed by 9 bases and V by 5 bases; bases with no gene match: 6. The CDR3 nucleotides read TGTGCCAGCAGCCAGACAGGGGTGGCTTCACCCCTCCACTTT. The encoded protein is CASSQTGVASPLHF.

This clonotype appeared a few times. The CDR3 region is CASSPNPSGLKETQYF. CDR3 bases: TGTGCCAGCAGCCCCAATCCTAGCGGTCTTAAAGAGACCCAGTACTTC. V is TRBV7-3 and J is TRBJ2-5, with 7 bases fitting TRBD2. The CDR3 runs to 16 residues. Germline V gene sequence: CDR1 SGHTA, CDR2 FQGTGA. V was clipped by 5 bases and J by 3 bases; unmatched bases: 12.

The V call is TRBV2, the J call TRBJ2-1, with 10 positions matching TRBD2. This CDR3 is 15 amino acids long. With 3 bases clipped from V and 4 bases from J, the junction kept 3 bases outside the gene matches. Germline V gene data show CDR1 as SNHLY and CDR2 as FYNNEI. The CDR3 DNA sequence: TGTGCCAGCAGTGAGACTAGCGGGCGGTACAATGAGCAGTTCTTC. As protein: CASSETSGRYNEQFF.

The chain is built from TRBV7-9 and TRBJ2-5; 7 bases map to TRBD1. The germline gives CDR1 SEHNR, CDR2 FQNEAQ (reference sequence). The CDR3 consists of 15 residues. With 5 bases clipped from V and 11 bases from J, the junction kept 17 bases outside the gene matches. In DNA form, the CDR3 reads TGTGCCAGCAGCCGCGGACAGGCCCCCAAGGATGAGCAGTACTTC. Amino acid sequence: CASSRGQAPKDEQYF. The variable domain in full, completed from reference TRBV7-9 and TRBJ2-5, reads DTGVSQNPRHKITKRGQNVTFRCDPISEHNRLYWYRQTLGQGPEFLTYFQNEAQLEKSRLLSDRFSAERPKGSFSTLEIQRTEQGDSAMYLCASSRGQAPKDEQYFGPGTRLLVL.

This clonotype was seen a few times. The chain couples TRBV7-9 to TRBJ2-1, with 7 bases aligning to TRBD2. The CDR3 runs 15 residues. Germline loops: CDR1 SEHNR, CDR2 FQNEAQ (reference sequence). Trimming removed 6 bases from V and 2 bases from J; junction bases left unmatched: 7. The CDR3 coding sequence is TGTGCCAGCAGTCCTAGGGGAGGGGCCTACAATGAGCAGTTCTTC. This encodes CASSPRGGAYNEQFF.

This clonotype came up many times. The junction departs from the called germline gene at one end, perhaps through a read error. The CDR3 bases are TGTGCTAGCAGCGCGGCCGGGGCCGATACGCAGTATTTT. This sequence encodes CASSAAGADTQYF. The chain uses TRBV7-7 and TRBJ2-3; D may match TRBD1 or TRBD2 (5 bases each). The CDR3 has 13 amino acids. Germline assignment: CDR1 SSHAT and CDR2 FNYEAQ (reference sequence).

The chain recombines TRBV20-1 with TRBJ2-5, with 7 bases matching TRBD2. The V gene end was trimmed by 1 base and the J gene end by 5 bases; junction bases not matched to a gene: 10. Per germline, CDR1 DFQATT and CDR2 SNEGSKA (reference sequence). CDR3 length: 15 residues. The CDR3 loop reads CSARAARVGGETQYF. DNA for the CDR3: TGCAGTGCTAGAGCCGCAAGAGTGGGAGGGGAGACCCAGTACTTC.

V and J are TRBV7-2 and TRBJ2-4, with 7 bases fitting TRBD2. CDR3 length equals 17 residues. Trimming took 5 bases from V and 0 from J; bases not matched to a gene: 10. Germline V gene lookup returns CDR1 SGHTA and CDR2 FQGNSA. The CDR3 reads CASSPQTGGIAKNIQYF. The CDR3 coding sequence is TGTGCCAGCAGCCCCCAAACCGGGGGGATAGCCAAAAACATTCAGTACTTC.

CDR3 in amino acids: CASSLEGSYSYNEQFF. In DNA form, the CDR3 reads TGTGCCAGCAGCTTAGAGGGGTCCTACTCCTACAATGAGCAGTTCTTC. The chain joins TRBV7-3 to TRBJ2-1; D may correspond to TRBD1 or TRBD2 (5 bases each). The CDR3 loop spans 16 amino acids. Looked up from germline, CDR1 is SGHTA and CDR2 is FQGTGA. Trimming removed 2 bases at V and 0 bases at J, with 11 bases between.

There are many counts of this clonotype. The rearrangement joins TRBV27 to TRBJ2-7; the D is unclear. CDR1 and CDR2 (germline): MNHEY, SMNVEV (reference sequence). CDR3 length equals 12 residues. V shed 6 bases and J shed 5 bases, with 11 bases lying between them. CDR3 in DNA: TGTGCCAGCAGGGACGCCGGTCACGAGCAGTACTTC. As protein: CASRDAGHEQYF.

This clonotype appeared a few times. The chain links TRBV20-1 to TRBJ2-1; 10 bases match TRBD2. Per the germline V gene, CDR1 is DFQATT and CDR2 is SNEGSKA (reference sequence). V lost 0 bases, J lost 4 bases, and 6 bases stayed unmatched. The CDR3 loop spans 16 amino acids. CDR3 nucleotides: TGCAGTGCTAGAGATCCCCAGCGGGAGGGATACAATGAGCAGTTCTTC. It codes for CSARDPQREGYNEQFF.

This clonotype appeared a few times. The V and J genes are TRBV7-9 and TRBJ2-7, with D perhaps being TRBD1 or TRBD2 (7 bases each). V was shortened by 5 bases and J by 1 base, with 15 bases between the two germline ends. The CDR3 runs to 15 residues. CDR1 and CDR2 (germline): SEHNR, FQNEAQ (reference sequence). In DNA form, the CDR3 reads TGTGCCAGCAGCCCCAGGGGGGGCGCATCCTACGAGCAGTACTTC. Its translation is CASSPRGGASYEQYF.

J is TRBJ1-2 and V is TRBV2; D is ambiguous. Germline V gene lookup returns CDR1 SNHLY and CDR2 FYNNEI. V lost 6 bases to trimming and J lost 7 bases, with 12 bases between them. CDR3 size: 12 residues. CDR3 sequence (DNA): TGTGCCAGCAGCTCCTACCGGGGTGGCTACACCTTC. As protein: CASSSYRGGYTF. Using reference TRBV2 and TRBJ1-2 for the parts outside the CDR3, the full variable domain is EPEVTQTPSHQVTQMGQEVILRCVPISNHLYFYWYRQILGQKVEFLVSFYNNEISEKSEIFDDQFSVERPDGSNFTLKIRSTKLEDSAMYFCASSSYRGGYTFGSGTRLTVV.

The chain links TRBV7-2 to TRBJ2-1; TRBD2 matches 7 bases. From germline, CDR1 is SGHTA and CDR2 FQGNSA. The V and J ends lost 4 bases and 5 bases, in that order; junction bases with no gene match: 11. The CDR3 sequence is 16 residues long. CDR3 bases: TGTGCCAGCAGCTCTCCCGGGGGGACTTTTAACAATGAGCAGTTCTTC. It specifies CASSSPGGTFNNEQFF.

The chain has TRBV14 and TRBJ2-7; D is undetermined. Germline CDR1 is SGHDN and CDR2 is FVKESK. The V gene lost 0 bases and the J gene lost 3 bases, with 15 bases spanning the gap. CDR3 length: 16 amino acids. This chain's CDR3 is CASSQEPPGWGYEQYF. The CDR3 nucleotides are TGTGCCAGCAGCCAAGAGCCCCCCGGGTGGGGCTACGAGCAGTACTTC.

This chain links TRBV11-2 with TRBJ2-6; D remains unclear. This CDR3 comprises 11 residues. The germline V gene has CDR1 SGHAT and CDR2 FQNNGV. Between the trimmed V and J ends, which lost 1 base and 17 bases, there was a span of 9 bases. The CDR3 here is CASSLGGPVTF. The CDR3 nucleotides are TGTGCCAGCAGCTTAGGCGGACCAGTGACTTTC.

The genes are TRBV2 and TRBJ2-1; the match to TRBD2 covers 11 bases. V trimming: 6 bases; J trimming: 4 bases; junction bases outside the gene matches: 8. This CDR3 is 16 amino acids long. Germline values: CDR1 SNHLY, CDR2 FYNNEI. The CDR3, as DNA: TGTGCCAGCAGGGCCACTAGCGGGAGTACATACAATGAGCAGTTCTTC. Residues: CASRATSGSTYNEQFF.